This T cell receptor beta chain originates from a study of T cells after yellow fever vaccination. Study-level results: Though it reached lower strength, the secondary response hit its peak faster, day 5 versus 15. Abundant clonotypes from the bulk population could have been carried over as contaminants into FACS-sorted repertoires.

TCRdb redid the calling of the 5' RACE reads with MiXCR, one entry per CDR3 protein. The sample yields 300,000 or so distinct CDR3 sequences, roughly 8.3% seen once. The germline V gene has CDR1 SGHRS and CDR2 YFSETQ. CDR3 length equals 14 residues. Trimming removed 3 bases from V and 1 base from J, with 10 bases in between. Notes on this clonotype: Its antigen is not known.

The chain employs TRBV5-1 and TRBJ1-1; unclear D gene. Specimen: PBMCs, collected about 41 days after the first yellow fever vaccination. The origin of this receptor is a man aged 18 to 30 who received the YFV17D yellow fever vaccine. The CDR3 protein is CASSSAASNTEAFF. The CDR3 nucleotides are TGCGCCAGCAGCTCGGCGGCATCGAACACTGAAGCTTTCTTT.